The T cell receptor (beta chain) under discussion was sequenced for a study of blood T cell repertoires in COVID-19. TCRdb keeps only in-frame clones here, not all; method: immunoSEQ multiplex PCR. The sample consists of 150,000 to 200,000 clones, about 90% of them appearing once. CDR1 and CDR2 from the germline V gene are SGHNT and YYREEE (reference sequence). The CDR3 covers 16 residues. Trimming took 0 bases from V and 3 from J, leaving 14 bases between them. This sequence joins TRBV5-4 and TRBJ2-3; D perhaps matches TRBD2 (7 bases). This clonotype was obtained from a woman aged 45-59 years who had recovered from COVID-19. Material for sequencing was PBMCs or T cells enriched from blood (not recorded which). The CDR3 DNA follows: TGTGCCAGCAGCTTGGCGATGGGGGGGCCTACAGATACGCAGTATTTT. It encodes CASSLAMGGPTDTQYF.